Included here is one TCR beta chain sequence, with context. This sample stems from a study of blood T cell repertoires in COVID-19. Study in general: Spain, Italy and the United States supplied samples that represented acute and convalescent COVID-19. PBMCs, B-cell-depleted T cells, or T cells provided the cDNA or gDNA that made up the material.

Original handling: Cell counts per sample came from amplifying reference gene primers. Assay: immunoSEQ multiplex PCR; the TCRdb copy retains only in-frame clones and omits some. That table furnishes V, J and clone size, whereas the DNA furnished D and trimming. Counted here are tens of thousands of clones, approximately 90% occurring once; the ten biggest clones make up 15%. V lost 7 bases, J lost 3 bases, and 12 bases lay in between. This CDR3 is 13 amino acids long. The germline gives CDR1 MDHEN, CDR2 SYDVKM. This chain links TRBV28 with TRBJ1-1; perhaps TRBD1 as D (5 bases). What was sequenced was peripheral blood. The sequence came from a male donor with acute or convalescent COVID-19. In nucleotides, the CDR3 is TGTGCCAGCATTCCCTCAGGGTACACTGAAGCTTTCTTT. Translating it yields CASIPSGYTEAFF.